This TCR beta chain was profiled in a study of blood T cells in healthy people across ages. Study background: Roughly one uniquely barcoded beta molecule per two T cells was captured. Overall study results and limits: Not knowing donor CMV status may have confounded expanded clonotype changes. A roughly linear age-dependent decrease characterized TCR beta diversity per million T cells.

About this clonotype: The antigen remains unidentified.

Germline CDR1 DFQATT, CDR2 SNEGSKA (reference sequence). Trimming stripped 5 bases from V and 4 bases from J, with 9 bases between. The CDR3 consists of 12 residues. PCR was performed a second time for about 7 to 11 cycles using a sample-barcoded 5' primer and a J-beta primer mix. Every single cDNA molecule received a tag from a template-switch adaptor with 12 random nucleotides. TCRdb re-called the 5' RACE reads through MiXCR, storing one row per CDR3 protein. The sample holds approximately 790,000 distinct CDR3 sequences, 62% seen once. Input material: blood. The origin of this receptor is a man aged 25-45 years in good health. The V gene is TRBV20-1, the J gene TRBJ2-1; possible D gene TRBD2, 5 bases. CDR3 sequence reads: CSAQDWYNEQFF. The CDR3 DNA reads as TGCAGTGCTCAGGACTGGTACAATGAGCAGTTCTTC.